These 16 T cell receptor beta chains share one sample of origin, sequenced in a study of T cells in tumors after PD-1 blockade. Using immunoSEQ multiplex PCR, the repertoire was profiled, and TCRdb retains in-frame clones only, with some absent. The table has 40,000 to 55,000 clones, 75% to 80% seen once. The sequences come from PBMCs, collected before anti-PD-1 treatment. Receptors originate from a human donor with basal cell carcinoma.

The J gene is TRBJ1-2, the V gene TRBV6-5; the match to TRBD1 covers 12 bases. This CDR3 comprises 16 residues. V gave up 0 bases and J gave up 8 bases; unmatched junction bases: 7. Germline values: CDR1 MNHEY, CDR2 SVGAGI. CDR3: CASSYSPGQGAKGYTF. CDR3 in DNA: TGTGCCAGCAGTTACTCTCCGGGACAGGGGGCGAAGGGCTACACCTTC.

V usage is TRBV2 and J usage is TRBJ1-5; D not resolved. Germline-derived CDR1 and CDR2 are SNHLY and FYNNEI. The CDR3 totals 15 residues. Trimming stripped 0 bases from V and 8 bases from J, with 14 bases between. CDR3 bases: TGTGCCAGCAGTGAAGCGCGGGCAGTATTTGAGCCCCAGCATTTT. Translating it yields CASSEARAVFEPQHF.

The chain has TRBV29-1 and TRBJ2-1; D is unresolved. The V end was cut by 7 bases, the J end by 6 bases, with 4 bases between. In germline, CDR1 is SQVTM, CDR2 ANQGSEA. There are 9 residues in the CDR3. This chain's CDR3 is CSAINEQFF. CDR3 DNA: TGCAGCGCAATCAATGAGCAGTTCTTC.

The chain couples TRBV3-1 (or the pseudogene TRBV3-2) to TRBJ1-2, with D possibly matching TRBD1 (5 bases). This CDR3 has 12 amino acids. Trimming shortened V by 4 bases and J by 4 bases, and 7 bases separated the two germline ends. The V gene's germline CDR1 is LGHDT and CDR2 YNNKEL (reference sequence). The CDR3 coding sequence is TGTGCCAGCAGCCTCGACAGCTATGGCTACACCTTC. As protein: CASSLDSYGYTF.

This clone has only one observation. The rearrangement joins TRBV18 to TRBJ1-6, with TRBD1 as a possible D gene (6 bases). The V gene's germline CDR1 is KGHSH and CDR2 LQKENI. The CDR3 totals 13 residues. V lost 3 bases, J lost 10 bases, and 10 bases lay in between. CDR3 nucleotides: TGTGCCAGCTCACCGAACAGGGACTCACCCCTCCACTTT. Encoded protein: CASSPNRDSPLHF.

The chain combines TRBV15 with TRBJ2-1, with D unresolved. Trimming left V 3 bases short and J 1 base short, with 7 bases between. The CDR3 length is 14 residues. Germline assignment: CDR1 LNHNV and CDR2 YYDKDF (reference sequence). The CDR3 sequence is CATSSPGSYNEQFF. In DNA form, the CDR3 reads TGTGCCACCAGCAGCCCCGGGTCCTACAATGAGCAGTTCTTC.

About this clone: The same CDR3 also results from other DNA sequences found in this sample. The rearrangement uses TRBV5-1 and TRBJ2-5; 9 nucleotides agree with TRBD2. The CDR3 covers 16 residues. The V segment lost 0 bases and the J segment 1 base; nucleotides outside the gene matches: 4. CDR1 and CDR2 (germline): SGHRS, YFSETQ. The chain's CDR3 is CASSLAPTSGQETQYF. CDR3 coding DNA: TGCGCCAGCAGCTTGGCCCCGACTAGCGGCCAAGAGACCCAGTACTTC.

The chain uses TRBV4-2 and TRBJ1-1, with a weak D call TRBD1 (5 bases). Germline CDR1 reads LGHNA; CDR2 reads YNFKEQ. The germline V and J ends were trimmed by 0 bases and 10 bases, with 15 bases remaining between them. The CDR3 runs to 14 residues. In nucleotides, the CDR3 is TGTGCCAGCAGCCAAGAGAATTCCCGAAGGGGAGCTTTCTTT. Translated, it gives CASSQENSRRGAFF.

This clone has just a few counts. J is TRBJ1-2 and V is TRBV27; TRBD1 aligns across 7 bases. The CDR3 contains 14 residues. Per germline, CDR1 MNHEY and CDR2 SMNVEV (reference sequence). The ends lost 6 bases at V and 5 bases at J; junction bases unmatched: 9. CDR3 sequence (DNA): TGTGCCAGCAGCCGGGACAGAATCCTGTATGGCTACACCTTC. Translating gives CASSRDRILYGYTF.

This clone was detected once. V gene TRBV19 combines with J gene TRBJ2-5; D call uncertain. The CDR3 has 12 amino acids. V lost 4 bases and J 4 bases, leaving 7 bases between the germline ends. Germline loops: CDR1 LNHDA, CDR2 SQIVND (reference sequence). CDR3 in amino acids: CASSSPVETQYF. The CDR3 nucleotides read TGTGCCAGTAGTAGCCCCGTAGAGACCCAGTACTTC.

This chain uses TRBV7-6 with TRBJ2-4; 9 nucleotides match TRBD1. Germline CDR1 reads SGHVS; CDR2 reads FNYEAQ. V trimming: 5 bases; J trimming: 11 bases; junction bases outside the gene matches: 7. This CDR3 spans 13 amino acids. The CDR3 DNA reads TGTGCCAGCAGCCCGGACAGGGGAAGCGTTCAGTACTTC. Protein: CASSPDRGSVQYF.

The chain's CDR3 is CASSSAGGPREQFF. The CDR3 region has the DNA TGTGCCAGCAGTTCGGCGGGAGGGCCTCGTGAGCAGTTCTTC. The chain employs TRBV3-1 (or the pseudogene TRBV3-2) and TRBJ2-1; 9 bases fit TRBD2. From germline, CDR1 is LGHDT and CDR2 YNNKEL (reference sequence). Unmatched junction bases numbered 9, after V lost 6 bases and J lost 9 bases. The CDR3 is 14 residues long.

V gene TRBV28 combines with J gene TRBJ2-2, with 7 bases that match TRBD2. V was clipped by 7 bases and J by 6 bases; unmatched bases: 8. The CDR3 covers 14 residues. Germline-derived CDR1 and CDR2 are MDHEN and SYDVKM. CDR3 region: CASIQGRGPGELFF. The CDR3 coding sequence is TGTGCCAGCATCCAAGGGAGGGGTCCCGGGGAGCTGTTTTTT.

The chain is built from TRBV14 and TRBJ1-2; no firm D call. This CDR3 has 13 residues. Germline-derived CDR1 and CDR2 are SGHDN and FVKESK. V lost 0 bases and J lost 2, with 4 bases in between. As DNA, the CDR3 is TGTGCCAGCAGCCAAGATTTGAACTATGGCTACACCTTC. Translation gives CASSQDLNYGYTF.

This clone has just one count. The genes are TRBV6-6 and TRBJ2-3; possibly TRBD1 or TRBD2 for D (5 bases each). V lost 5 bases and J 0 bases, leaving 21 bases between the germline ends. The germline V gene has CDR1 MNHNY and CDR2 SVGAGI (reference sequence). The CDR3 has 18 residues. As DNA, the CDR3 is TGTGCCAGCAGTCCCGGGACCTCGCCGGCCCCTAGCACAGATACGCAGTATTTT. This gives the protein CASSPGTSPAPSTDTQYF.

The genes are TRBV2 and TRBJ2-7; 7 bases map to TRBD1. Losses at the gene ends were 7 bases for V and 3 bases for J; bases not matched to a gene: 15. Per germline, CDR1 SNHLY and CDR2 FYNNEI. CDR3 size: 16 residues. The CDR3 is CASKPTTGSTSYEQYF. The CDR3 nucleotides read TGTGCCAGCAAACCTACGACAGGGTCTACTAGCTACGAGCAGTACTTC.